The clone carrying this TCR beta chain was observed a few times. Its antigen is unknown. The source of the sample is a study of regulatory T cells in long-lasting Graves disease. Study overall: Antithyroid drug use was under 3 months in newly diagnosed Graves' patients. Overall study results and limits: New patients shared some 970 public clonotypes, fewer than the 2,500 to 3,000 shared by persistent patients. Persistent cases favored TRBV28, TRBJ1-2 and TRBJ2-5.

Researchers made TCR beta libraries by using iRepertoire HTBI primers and running Arm-PCR on CDR3 regions. One entry per CDR3 protein results from TCRdb running MiXCR on the multiplex PCR reads. There are a few hundred thousand distinct CDR3 sequences in the sample; 12% to 15% occur only once, and over 15% lies in the top ten. The time point here: newly diagnosed GD, antithyroid drugs for less than 3 months. The authors made the TCR library using RNA they extracted from PBMCs. CDR1 and CDR2 from the germline V gene are LGHDT and YNNKEL (reference sequence). Trimming removed 6 bases from V and 7 bases from J, with 16 bases in between. This CDR3 comprises 15 residues. The data also belong to a second study, concerning T cells in Graves' hyperthyroidism and ophthalmopathy. From that study: Diagnoses were established using clinical symptoms, serum thyroxine and TRAb, thyroid ultrasound and orbital computed tomography.

This chain connects TRBV3-1 to TRBJ1-6; D is perhaps TRBD1 (6 bases). This receptor was taken from a woman aged 45-60 years with Graves disease. The starting material was peripheral blood mononuclear cells (PBMCs), obtained at new diagnosis, from a patient treated with antithyroid drugs. The CDR3 loop reads CASSLRGFGNSPLHF. The CDR3 DNA reads TGTGCCAGCAGTCTCAGGGGTTTTGGGAATTCACCCCTCCACTTT.